These T cell receptor beta chains were read from a single sample in a study of T cells in Graves' hyperthyroidism and ophthalmopathy. TCRdb reprocessed the multiplex PCR reads via MiXCR and lists one record per CDR3 protein. The sample records some 650,000 distinct CDR3 sequences, around 16% being singletons. Sequencing was done on a sample of blood. The receptor source for this set is a woman between 35 and 50 years old with Graves' ophthalmopathy. The CDR3 runs from the conserved cysteine through the conserved F or W.

CDR3 protein,V gene,J gene
CASSSPGRTSASSYEQYF,TRBV7-9,TRBJ2-7
CASTKGQGDTEAFF,TRBV12-3/TRBV12-4,TRBJ1-1
CASSVGRNTDTQYF,TRBV6-1,TRBJ2-3
CASSYSGGHRSYEQYF,TRBV6-5,TRBJ2-7
CSAEAGGRGARGYTF,TRBV29-1,TRBJ1-2
CASSQNQGKLADTQYF,TRBV3-1,TRBJ2-3
CASSLRDRGGNGYTF,TRBV7-9,TRBJ1-2
CASSVPSGQGTHEQYF,TRBV19,TRBJ2-7
CSASPPGLAGNYEQYF,TRBV20-1,TRBJ2-7
CASSIQSDGGNTIYF,TRBV19,TRBJ1-3
CASSVGALSGNTIYF,TRBV5-1,TRBJ1-3
CASGTSSFRRYNEQFF,TRBV6-1,TRBJ2-1
CAISATGENTEAFF,TRBV10-3,TRBJ1-1
CASSPSRAHNEQFF,TRBV2,TRBJ2-1
CASSLGYVSGANVLTF,TRBV3-1,TRBJ2-6
CASSSGLTGQPQHF,TRBV11-2,TRBJ1-5
CASSTLGAEGHNEQFF,TRBV28,TRBJ2-1
CASSYRSPRQANTGELFF,TRBV6-2/TRBV6-3,TRBJ2-2
CASTIQAANYGYTF,TRBV2,TRBJ1-2
CASSLVPGFADTQYF,TRBV7-8,TRBJ2-3
CAWRDSKSYGYTF,TRBV30,TRBJ1-2
CASSYSMEREGYEQYF,TRBV6-6,TRBJ2-7
CASSEVGSPLHF,TRBV2,TRBJ1-6
CASSPPEHSMGYNEQFF,TRBV18,TRBJ2-1
CSVSRQGGGTEAFF,TRBV29-1,TRBJ1-1
CSARVDRARQGKIGELFF,TRBV20-1,TRBJ2-2
CASSHWGGSGDTQYF,TRBV3-1,TRBJ2-3
CASSLGGTNTYEQYF,TRBV7-9,TRBJ2-7
CASSVRLAGAGPYEQYF,TRBV2,TRBJ2-7
CASATNRGPVSWEQFF,TRBV10-2,TRBJ2-1
CASSLTLLTGGFTEAFF,TRBV7-3,TRBJ1-1
CASSSKGLEAFF,TRBV3-1,TRBJ1-1
CASSFWGAEETQYF,TRBV12-3/TRBV12-4,TRBJ2-5
CASSVGVRTQPGETQYF,TRBV9,TRBJ2-5
CASSLEGGFGTEAFF,TRBV11-2,TRBJ1-1
CASRPDRAGNTIYF,TRBV13,TRBJ1-3
CASMRGLSYNEQFF,TRBV2,TRBJ2-1
CASSFRTGPSYEQYF,TRBV5-5,TRBJ2-7
CATSRGGQGEKGYTEAFF,TRBV15,TRBJ1-1
CASSRTSGTGNEQFF,TRBV3-1,TRBJ2-1
CASSLARGTSGNTIYF,TRBV18,TRBJ1-3